This is a list of T cell receptor beta chains from one sample in a study of STAT5B mutations in CD4+ large granular lymphocyte leukemia. Using immunoSEQ multiplex PCR, the repertoire was profiled, and TCRdb retains in-frame clones only, with some absent. The table lists about 40,000 clones, 81% of them singletons, with approximately 3.8% in the top ten. Sample: CD4+ T cells from blood buffy coats. The source of these receptors is a human donor in good health. Each CDR3 is given with its conserved first and last residue. A D gene is named only where the DNA matches it firmly. Clone size, where shown, is once, few, many, or a class for clones that have expanded.

J: TRBJ2-1
length: 15
D: -
size: -
V: TRBV7-3
DNA: TGTGCCAGCAGCCTAACCGGGACCCTAAACAATGAGCAGTTCTTC
CDR3: CASSLTGTLNNEQFF

J: TRBJ1-4
length: 13
D: -
size: once
V: TRBV5-1
DNA: TGCGCCAGCAGCTTGAGGATTCAAGAAAAACTGTTTTTT
CDR3: CASSLRIQEKLFF

J: TRBJ2-1
length: 13
D: TRBD2
size: -
V: TRBV6-6
DNA: TGTGCCGCCTGGGCTAGCGGGTACAATGAGCAGTTCTTC
CDR3: CAAWASGYNEQFF

J: TRBJ2-7
length: 14
D: TRBD2
size: -
V: TRBV7-2
DNA: TGTGCCAGCAGTCTTAGCGGGACCTCCTACGAGCAGTACTTC
CDR3: CASSLSGTSYEQYF

J: TRBJ2-6
length: 16
D: TRBD1
size: -
V: TRBV14
DNA: TGTGCCAGCAGCCCCTTGACAGGGGCTGGGGCCAACGTCCTGACTTTC
CDR3: CASSPLTGAGANVLTF

J: TRBJ1-1
length: 14
D: -
size: -
V: TRBV27
DNA: TGTGCCAGCAGTTTGACAGGCTCGAACACTGAAGCTTTCTTT
CDR3: CASSLTGSNTEAFF

J: TRBJ1-4
length: 15
D: -
size: -
V: TRBV7-9
DNA: TGTGCCAGCAGACACGACATAGGGCATAATGAAAAACTGTTTTTT
CDR3: CASRHDIGHNEKLFF

J: TRBJ2-3
length: 17
D: -
size: -
V: TRBV4-3
DNA: TGCGCCAGCAGCCAAGAACCGGGGCTTTCGAGGGCATATACGCAGTATTTT
CDR3: CASSQEPGLSRAYTQYF

J: TRBJ2-1
length: 15
D: -
size: -
V: TRBV5-6
DNA: -
CDR3: CASSLFAGGTSSGFF

J: TRBJ1-3
length: 14
D: -
size: -
V: TRBV5-5
DNA: TGTGCCAGCAGCTTACAGGCAGCTGGAAACACCATATATTTT
CDR3: CASSLQAAGNTIYF

J: TRBJ2-5
length: 15
D: TRBD1
size: -
V: TRBV7-2
DNA: TGTGCCAGCAGCAATGGGGGACAGAGACAAGAGACCCAGTACTTC
CDR3: CASSNGGQRQETQYF

J: TRBJ2-2
length: 15
D: TRBD1
size: -
V: TRBV10-3
DNA: TGTGCCATCAGGCCGGGACAGGGAAACACCGGGGAGCTGTTTTTT
CDR3: CAIRPGQGNTGELFF

J: TRBJ1-3
length: 15
D: -
size: -
V: TRBV30
DNA: TGTGCCTGGAGTGCCCCCTGGGGCACGGGAAACACCATATATTTT
CDR3: CAWSAPWGTGNTIYF

J: TRBJ1-1
length: 15
D: -
size: once
V: TRBV7-2
DNA: TGTGCCAGCAGCTTAGAGTTAGGGCGGAGCACTGAAGCTTTCTTT
CDR3: CASSLELGRSTEAFF